Shown below are 12 T cell receptor beta chains from a single sample sequenced in a study of blood T cell repertoires in COVID-19 (dated by TCRdb to 2020 to 2022). The library was obtained by the immunoSEQ multiplex PCR assay. This is the immuneACCESS table as TCRdb keeps it, with only in-frame sequences that have V and J called. A part of the clones is gone; compared with another copy, unresolved V genes explain less than half, and the rest is unexplained. This sample has 150,000 to 200,000 clones in its table, and approximately 80% of those were observed once. Of the sample, about 12% falls within the top ten clones. The sample comprised peripheral blood. The receptors derive from a woman aged 80 or over with COVID-19, enrolled during active disease.

This chain uses TRBV29-1 with TRBJ2-3; 9 bases align to TRBD2. Trimming removed 6 bases from V and 4 bases from J; junction bases left unmatched: 11. Germline assignment: CDR1 SQVTM and CDR2 ANQGSEA. The CDR3 sequence is 15 residues long. The CDR3 DNA sequence: TGCAGCGTCTACGGACTAGCGTCGAACCCAGATACGCAGTATTTT. Protein: CSVYGLASNPDTQYF.

The chain recombines TRBV3-1 (or the pseudogene TRBV3-2) with TRBJ2-7; 9 bases align to TRBD1. The germline V gene has CDR1 LGHDT and CDR2 YNNKEL (reference sequence). This CDR3 spans 16 amino acids. V dropped 4 bases and J dropped 1; count of bases not matched to a gene: 8. The DNA for the CDR3 is TGTGCCAGCAGCCGAAACCCGGGACAGGGTTCCTACGAGCAGTACTTC. This gives the protein CASSRNPGQGSYEQYF.

The chain employs TRBV3-1 (or the pseudogene TRBV3-2) and TRBJ1-6; D is possibly TRBD1 (5 bases). This CDR3 comprises 17 residues. Germline V lookup: CDR1 LGHDT, CDR2 YNNKEL (reference sequence). Between the trimmed V and J ends, which lost 0 bases and 7 bases, there was a span of 16 bases. This CDR3 reads CASSQDLVLGGNSPLHF. The CDR3 nucleotides are TGTGCCAGCAGCCAAGATCTTGTACTGGGGGGGAATTCACCCCTCCACTTT.

This clone turned up a few times. The V gene is TRBV2, the J gene TRBJ2-3, with 9 bases that match TRBD2. The V gene's germline CDR1 is SNHLY and CDR2 FYNNEI. There are 14 residues in the CDR3. Germline trimming cut 11 bases from V and 5 bases from J; bases unmatched to any gene: 11. CDR3 loop: CAGGSGRLQDTQYF. The CDR3 region has the DNA TGTGCCGGAGGAAGCGGGAGGCTCCAAGATACGCAGTATTTT.

The rearrangement uses TRBV7-2 and TRBJ2-3; D might be TRBD2 (6 bases). The CDR3 sequence is 16 residues long. Trimming took off 7 bases at V and 2 bases at J, with 19 bases between the two ends. Germline CDR1 reads SGHTA; CDR2 reads FQGNSA. CDR3 amino acids: CASTPGIAVDTDTQYF. As DNA, the CDR3 is TGTGCCAGCACCCCGGGGATAGCGGTGGACACAGATACGCAGTATTTT.

V usage is TRBV12-3 or TRBV12-4 and J usage is TRBJ1-5; D remains ambiguous. This CDR3 is 13 amino acids long. Trimming took off 2 bases at V and 7 bases at J, with 9 bases between the two ends. CDR3 protein: CASSLTPRQPQHF. CDR3 DNA: TGTGCCAGCAGTTTAACACCAAGACAGCCCCAGCATTTT.

The genes are TRBV7-2 and TRBJ2-7, with 8 positions matching TRBD2. V trimming: 2 bases; J trimming: 2 bases; junction bases outside the gene matches: 5. Per the germline V gene, CDR1 is SGHTA and CDR2 is FQGNSA. The CDR3 contains 15 residues. DNA of the CDR3: TGTGCCAGCAGCTTATCGGCGGGGGGAACCTACGAGCAGTACTTC. Protein: CASSLSAGGTYEQYF.

About this clone: Other nucleotide sequences in the sample specify the same CDR3. The genes are TRBV12-3 or TRBV12-4 and TRBJ2-5; D ambiguous. The CDR3 length is 11 residues. Trimming left V 3 bases short and J 4 bases short, with 3 bases between. Here the CDR3 reads CASSFRETQYF. CDR3 DNA: TGTGCCAGCAGTTTCAGAGAGACCCAGTACTTC.

Points on this clone: One end of the junction varies from germline; a read error may be responsible. V usage is TRBV18 and J usage is TRBJ1-3; the D gene is possibly TRBD1 (5 bases). Per the germline V gene, CDR1 is KGHSH and CDR2 is LQKENI. This CDR3 comprises 19 residues. The CDR3 spells CASSPPILDRRDSGNTIYF. The CDR3 DNA sequence: TGTGCCAGCTCGCCACCGATTTTAGACAGAAGAGACTCTGGAAACACCATATATTTT.

This chain connects TRBV12-5 to TRBJ1-1; D gene ambiguous. Germline CDR1 reads LGHNT; CDR2 reads FRNRAP. V was pared by 3 bases and J by 5 bases, with 13 bases between. The CDR3 extends over 14 amino acids. CDR3 DNA: TGTGCTAGTGGTTTATACGGAGGGCCGACTGAAGCTTTCTTT. Protein product: CASGLYGGPTEAFF.

J is TRBJ1-5 and V is TRBV30; no definite D call. Germline lookup yields CDR1 GTSNPN and CDR2 SVGIG (reference sequence). V lost 4 bases to trimming and J lost 6 bases, with 10 bases between them. The CDR3 totals 12 residues. DNA for the CDR3: TGTGCCTGGACCATCGGAGGTCAGCCCCAGCATTTT. Protein product: CAWTIGGQPQHF.

The V gene is TRBV5-1, the J gene TRBJ2-3, with a possible D match to TRBD1 (6 bases). This CDR3 is built from 14 residues. CDR1 and CDR2 (germline): SGHRS, YFSETQ. Between the trimmed V and J ends, which lost 3 bases and 2 bases, there was a span of 10 bases. Here the CDR3 DNA reads TGCGCCAGCAGCTGGGGACACCCCACAGATACGCAGTATTTT. It specifies CASSWGHPTDTQYF.